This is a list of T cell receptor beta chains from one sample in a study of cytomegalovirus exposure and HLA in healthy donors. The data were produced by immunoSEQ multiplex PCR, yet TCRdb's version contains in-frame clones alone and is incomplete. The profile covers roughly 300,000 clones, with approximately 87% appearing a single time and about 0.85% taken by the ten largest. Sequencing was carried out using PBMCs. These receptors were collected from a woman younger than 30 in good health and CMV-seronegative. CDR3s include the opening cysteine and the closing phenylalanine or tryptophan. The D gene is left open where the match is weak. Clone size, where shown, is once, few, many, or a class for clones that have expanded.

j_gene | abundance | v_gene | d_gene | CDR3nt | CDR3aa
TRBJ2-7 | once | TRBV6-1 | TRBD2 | TGTGCCAGCAGTGAATACCGGACTAGCGTTGCCTACGAGCAGTACTTC | CASSEYRTSVAYEQYF
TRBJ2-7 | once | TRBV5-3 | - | TGTGCCAGAAGCCCCAGACTAGGATTGGAGAGCGAGCAGTACTTC | CARSPRLGLESEQYF
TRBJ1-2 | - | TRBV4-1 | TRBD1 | TGCGCCAGCAGCCAATTTGGTACAGGGGCCTACACCTTC | CASSQFGTGAYTF
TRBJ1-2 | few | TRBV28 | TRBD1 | TGTGCCAGCAGTCAATCAGGGGGCCGCACCTTC | CASSQSGGRTF
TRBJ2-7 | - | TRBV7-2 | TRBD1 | TGTGCCAGCAGCTTAGTCCGTACAGGGGGCAGCGAGCAGTACTTC | CASSLVRTGGSEQYF
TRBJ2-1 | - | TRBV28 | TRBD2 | TGTGCCAGCAGTTTCGCGGGGGGCGGATACAATGAGCAGTTCTTC | CASSFAGGGYNEQFF
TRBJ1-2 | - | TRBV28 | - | TGTGCCAGCAGACCAGGACACGCTCTGGGTGGCTACACCTTC | CASRPGHALGGYTF
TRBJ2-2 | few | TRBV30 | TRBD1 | TGTGCCTGGAGTCAGACAGGGTGGTCCCCGAACACCGGGGAGCTGTTTTTT | CAWSQTGWSPNTGELFF
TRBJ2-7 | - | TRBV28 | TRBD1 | TGTGCCAGCAGTTTACTTCTCCGACAGGGGGCCCACGAGCAGTACTTC | CASSLLLRQGAHEQYF
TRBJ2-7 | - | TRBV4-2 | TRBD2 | TGTGCCAGCAGCCAAGTGGGACTAGCGGGAGGCGGGCGCGAGCAGTACTTC | CASSQVGLAGGGREQYF
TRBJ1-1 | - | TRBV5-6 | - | TGTGCCAGCAGCCCGAGACTGGGAGGCGGCACTGAAGCTTTCTTT | CASSPRLGGGTEAFF
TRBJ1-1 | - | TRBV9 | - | TGTGCCAGCAGCGTAAGTGCAACAGCTCAACAGCTGGGAGCTTTCTTT | CASSVSATAQQLGAFF
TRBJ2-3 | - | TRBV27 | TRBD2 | TGTGCCAGCTCCTTAGCGGGAGTCAGCGAGGGTACGCAGTATTTT | CASSLAGVSEGTQYF
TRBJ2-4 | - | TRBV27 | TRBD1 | TGTGCCAGCAGTTTAGTAGGGGGCGAGGACATTCAGTACTTC | CASSLVGGEDIQYF
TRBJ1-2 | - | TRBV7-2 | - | TGTGCCAGCAGGAGGGGGAATGGCTACACCTTC | CASRRGNGYTF
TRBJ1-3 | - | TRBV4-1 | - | TGCGCCAGCAGCGAGGGACTGCTCTCTGGAAACACCATATATTTT | CASSEGLLSGNTIYF
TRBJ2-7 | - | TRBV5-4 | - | TGTGCCAGCAGCCAGACTGTTACCTACGAGCAGTACTTC | CASSQTVTYEQYF
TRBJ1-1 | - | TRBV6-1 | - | TGTGCCAGCAGGAGGCAGCCTAACACTGAAGCTTTCTTT | CASRRQPNTEAFF
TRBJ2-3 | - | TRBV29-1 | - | TGCAGCGTTGAAGATCCGAACAGGGTGACAGATACGCAGTATTTT | CSVEDPNRVTDTQYF
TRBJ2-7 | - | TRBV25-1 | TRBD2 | TGTGCCAGCAGTGAATCCGGGGGACTAGCGTACGAGCAGTACTTC | CASSESGGLAYEQYF
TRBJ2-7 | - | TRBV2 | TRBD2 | TGTGCCAGCAGTGAATATCTAGCGGGGTACTACGAGCAGTACTTC | CASSEYLAGYYEQYF
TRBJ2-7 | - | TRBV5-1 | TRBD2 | TGCGCCAGCAGCTTGGCCTTGAGCGCGGGAGTCTACGAGCAGTACTTC | CASSLALSAGVYEQYF
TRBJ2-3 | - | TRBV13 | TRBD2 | TGTGCCAGCAGCACCCGGAGCGGGAGGCGAGATACGCAGTATTTT | CASSTRSGRRDTQYF
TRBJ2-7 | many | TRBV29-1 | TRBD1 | TGCAGCGCTGGACAGGGAATCGAGCAGTACTTC | CSAGQGIEQYF
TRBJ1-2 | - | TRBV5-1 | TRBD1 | TGCGCCAGCAGCTTGGGGGGGACAGGGAATCATGGCTACACCTTC | CASSLGGTGNHGYTF
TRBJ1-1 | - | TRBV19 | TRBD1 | TGTGCCAGTAGCACCGACAGGGGGTACGGAGCTTTCTTT | CASSTDRGYGAFF
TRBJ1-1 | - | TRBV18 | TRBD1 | TGTGCCAGCTCACCCACACAGGGGTCGAACACTGAAGCTTTCTTT | CASSPTQGSNTEAFF
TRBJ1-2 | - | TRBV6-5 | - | TGTGCCAGCAGTTACAGGGCGGGTGGCTACACCTTC | CASSYRAGGYTF
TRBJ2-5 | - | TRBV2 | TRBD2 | TGTGCCAGCAGAGCCCGGGGGGTATCAAAAGAGACCCAGTACTTC | CASRARGVSKETQYF
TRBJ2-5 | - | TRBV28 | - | TGTGCCAGCAGTTCCCCAGGGGTCCAAGAGACCCAGTACTTC | CASSSPGVQETQYF
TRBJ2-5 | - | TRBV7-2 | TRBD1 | TGTGCCAGCAGCTCGGACAGGCAAGAGACCCAGTACTTC | CASSSDRQETQYF
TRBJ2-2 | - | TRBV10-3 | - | TGTGCCATCAGTGACCCTAGCCCCGGGGAGCTGTTTTTT | CAISDPSPGELFF
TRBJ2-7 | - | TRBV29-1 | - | TGCAGCGTTGCCGACACATACGAGCAGTACTTC | CSVADTYEQYF
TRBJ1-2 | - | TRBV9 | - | TGTGCCAGCAGCGCGTTTACGGATGGCTACACCTTC | CASSAFTDGYTF
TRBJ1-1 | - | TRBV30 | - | TGTGCCTGGAGTGTATTGGGGCAGGGCGCTGAAGCTTTCTTT | CAWSVLGQGAEAFF
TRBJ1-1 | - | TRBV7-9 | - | TGTGCCAGCAGCTACGCCCGAGGGCTGAGCACTGAAGCTTTCTTT | CASSYARGLSTEAFF
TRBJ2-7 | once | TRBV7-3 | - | TGTGCCAGCAGCATATACCCGGCAGGGAAAAGCTCCTACGAGCAGTACTTC | CASSIYPAGKSSYEQYF
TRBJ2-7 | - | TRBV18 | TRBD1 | TGTGCCAGCTCACCACCGGGACAGAAGGGCTACGAGCAGTACTTC | CASSPPGQKGYEQYF
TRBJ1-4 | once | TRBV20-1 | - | TGCGTATTAGAGGGATATGAAAAACTGTTTTTT | CVLEGYEKLFF
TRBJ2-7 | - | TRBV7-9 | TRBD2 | TGTGCCAGCAGTACCGTAGCGGGAAGGCTCTACGAGCAGTACTTC | CASSTVAGRLYEQYF
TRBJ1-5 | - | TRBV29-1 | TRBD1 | TGCAGCGTTGAGCAGGGGGCGGGGCAGCCCCAGCATTTT | CSVEQGAGQPQHF